This T cell receptor beta chain derives from a study of cytomegalovirus exposure and HLA in healthy donors (dated by TCRdb to 2015 to 2018). Some background on the complete study: An earlier analysis of several hundred of the donors reported 276 Gb of sequence data and around 120 million unique TCR beta sequences obtained from roughly 180 million T cells. Rather than using new phenotypic data, the later analysis identified candidate immune exposures from TCR beta sequences and from how often those sequences occurred across donors. A later analysis re-examined previously published TCR beta repertoires from more than 550 donors and added high-resolution HLA genotyping to investigate patterns of TCR occurrence. Genome-wide SNP genotypes for about 60% of the roughly 670 donors were used in a later genetic analysis, which treated that subset as a discovery cohort. Across approximately 420 genotyped donors of the cohort, an average of about 240,000 unique TCR beta nucleotide sequences per donor were sequenced, and around 19% of those sequences were non-productive. Of the roughly 430 genotyped donors, about 80% fell in the genetic ancestry cluster associated with self-reported Caucasian donors. Every discovery cohort repertoire had been produced on one sequencing platform. Donor age, sex, ethnicity and CMV serostatus were collected together with the repertoire data. To predict cytomegalovirus infection status, the study brought together high-throughput TCR immunosequencing, statistical association of individual TCRs with disease status, and machine learning. In addition to the first cohort of several hundred subjects, a separate validation cohort of 120 different subjects was used. HLA typing included class I and class II loci at four-digit resolution. The study profiled the T cell repertoires of approximately 700 subjects by immunosequencing and related them to cytomegalovirus serostatus. Typing coverage differed by locus: A, B, C, DRB1 and DQB1 were typed in about 620-640 donors, DQA1 in 522, DPA1 in around 600, and DPB1 in just under 490. An earlier analysis of 587 of the donors applied high-throughput TCR beta sequencing to assess whether each TCR beta V gene segment acted as functional or pseudogenic. Roughly five DR-DQ haplotypes were treated as single units for association and clustering because of strong linkage in the cohort. The aim of the study was to test whether cataloging public T cell receptors could identify signatures of past pathogen exposure. An early release that covered about 600 HLA-typed donors contained around 330 gigabases of sequencing data and around 80 million unique TCR sequences. Points the paper makes about the study in general: Linkage disequilibrium might explain the correlated functional status among segregating V segments, but an unknown experimental factor could not be excluded. A further reported finding was that TCR beta sequences accurately predicted the HLA-A and HLA-B alleles for most subjects in the first cohort. Sequencing depth was assumed to be roughly uniform across donors in the presence/absence analyses, though that assumption may not hold. A later analysis found that TCR association rates varied across HLA loci, with DRB1 alleles showing the most associated TCRs and HLA-C alleles the fewest. V-gene and J-gene trimming of TCR beta chains was associated with a missense DCLRE1C variant in a later genetic analysis, and the association was replicated in an independent cohort. In this cohort, only TCR beta chains were sequenced, and detectable features were limited by the absence of alpha or paired-chain data. In a later analysis, most CMV-associated TCR beta chains were found to appear HLA-restricted, with HLA associations seemingly driven largely by CMV exposure. HLA typing was unavailable for some donors at each locus, so association tests used only the typed subset. In an earlier analysis of around 600 of the donors, most TCR beta V segments appeared in productive rearrangements about 87% or about 30% of the time, broadly matching IMGT annotations. Strong co-occurrence of HLA alleles, especially DR and DQ, made assigning TCR associations to individual alleles difficult. The classifier was reported to diagnose cytomegalovirus status with high specificity and sensitivity in both the original cohort and the validation cohort. In vitro tests confirmed that a few of the cytomegalovirus-associated TCR beta chains recognize cytomegalovirus antigens. The 87-base-pair reads could not distinguish some IMGT-functional V segments, including TRBV6-2 and TRBV6-3, so those segments were excluded. A later analysis reported that several top co-occurrence clusters appeared linked to parvovirus B19, influenza, CMV and Epstein-Barr virus. According to a later genetic analysis, donors in an Asian-associated ancestry cluster had fewer N-insertions in productive TCRs than the approximately 630-donor mean. For the cohort, immune exposure information was limited to CMV serostatus. While some public TCRs were present in many individuals, most TCR sequences turned up only very rarely across donors. Compared with equally common non-associated chains, HLA-associated TCR beta chains in a later analysis were more clonally expanded and had lower generation probabilities. The authors suggested that the approach could potentially be generalized to other disease states and immunological phenotypes. A cluster of highly shared sequence variants was judged likely to be a technical artifact of the sequencing pipeline. Because counts were too low, roughly 16 rarely observed V segments, including chromosome 9 orphons, were left out of the earlier analysis of 500 to 750 of the donors. A total of 150 to 200 TCR beta chains were listed by the study as associated with cytomegalovirus. In a later analysis, some 17,000 TCR beta sequences were associated with specific HLA alleles at a false discovery rate of 0.05.

Library preparation was by the immunoSEQ multiplex PCR assay. For the multiplex PCR, a mixture combining 60 forward primers for TCR Vbeta segments and 13 reverse primers for TCR Jbeta segments was used. A multiplex PCR assay on genomic DNA amplified the CDR3 region of rearranged TCR beta genes. The amplified TCR beta libraries were sequenced on the Illumina HiSeq System as 87-base-pair reads. Per the source publication's procedure: A later analysis counted about 80 million unique TCR beta chains across the 670 or so repertoires, and 10 million to 12 million of these chains were shared by at least two donors. To remove PCR and sequencing errors, raw reads were error-corrected and collapsed into unique sequences using a nearest-neighbor algorithm that merged closely related sequences. V, D and J gene segments were assigned by aligning CDR3 sequences to IMGT reference sequences. For a sequence to be retained, a match of at least six nucleotides was required to both a V gene segment and a J gene segment. Rearrangements were classified as productive when the CDR3 lacked stop codons and remained in frame with V and J, and all other rearrangements were classified as non-productive. Following IMGT convention, CDR3 was defined as the stretch from the second conserved V-encoded cysteine to the conserved J-encoded phenylalanine. In an earlier analysis of roughly 580 of the donors, sequences lacking an unambiguous match to a single V gene segment were excluded. An earlier analysis of some 610 of the donors called V segments functional above 56.7% productive rearrangements and segregating when the between-donor standard deviation exceeded 5%. A statistical classification framework was built to diagnose cytomegalovirus status from the catalog of TCR beta chain sequences. In a later analysis, TCR nucleotide sequences were compared against IMGT/GENE-DB human TR gene sequences so that V and J genes could be assigned. A later analysis assigned CDR3 sequences and most-parsimonious VDJ recombination scenarios with the TCRdist pipeline. A later analysis defined each TCR beta chain by its CDR3 amino acid sequence plus V-gene family, and excluded reads lacking a unique V-gene family. As a way to deal with suspected cross-contamination and a sequencing artifact, a later analysis dropped 450 to 600 nucleotide sequences that were highly shared and had low generation probability. In a later analysis, a clonal expansion index was calculated for each public chain from normalized within-repertoire ranks of inferred template counts. A later analysis computed generation probabilities with a VDJ recombination model fitted to out-of-frame rearrangements, and checked the results against IGoR. Hypergeometric tests were used in a later analysis to score TCR-TCR, TCR-HLA and TCR-CMV co-occurrence, with a repertoire-size bias correction applied to the TCR pairs. False discovery rates were estimated in a later analysis by permuting HLA or CMV assignments 20 times. In a later analysis, co-occurring TCRs were grouped using DBSCAN, and TCRdist sequence similarity was added for clustering within HLA-allele-positive subsets. Repertoires with fewer than 30,000 or more than 120,000 public chains were left out of co-occurrence clustering, as were several repertoires with anomalous nucleotide sharing. TCRdb limited this immuneACCESS table to in-frame rearrangements with V and J called. A share of clones is missing; checked studies link under half to unresolved V genes, and the rest is unexplained. Clone size and V and J calls were adopted from that table, with D and trimming inferred from the DNA. The sample yields around 150,000 clones; about 82% were counted once. 4% to 4.5% of the sample is taken by the ten largest.

The cohort consisted of approximately 670 healthy bone marrow donors. All cohort members were sampled while nominally healthy, although unrecorded immune exposures were likely present. The donor was CMV seropositive and belonged to the group of 250 to 300 seropositive cohort members. Each donor provided a peripheral blood sample, and peripheral blood mononuclear cells were used for TCR beta sequencing. The Qiagen DNeasy Blood Extraction Kit was used to extract genomic DNA from the blood cell samples. CDR1 and CDR2, looked up from the germline V gene (reference sequence), are MNHEY and SMNVEV. The CDR3 holds 15 amino acids from the cysteine to the phenylalanine. The DNA shown is the 45-base CDR3, in frame from base 1. Notes on this clone: Its antigen is still unknown. No clone much larger than this one lies a single base away; base qualities are absent.

Sequencing was performed on PBMCs. The receptor chain draws on TRBV27 and TRBJ2-5, with 7 bases aligning to TRBD2. The DNA end lines up better with TRBJ2-7; the J call may be wrong. This TCR was sampled from a middle-aged woman in good health and CMV-seropositive. The nucleotide sequence reads TGTGCCAGCAGTCGCCCTGGGGCGGGAGCCTACGAGCAGTACTTC. This encodes CASSRPGAGAYEQYF.